The source of this TCR beta chain is a study of tumor-infiltrating lymphocytes in primary liver carcinoma. Study findings and constraints: The proportion of top clones found throughout all five tumor regions was only about 7-24%. When set against blood, tumors had a significantly higher top-250-clone fraction (p = 0.039).

In germline, CDR1 is SQVTM, CDR2 ANQGSEA. CDR3 size: 12 residues. V was pared by 5 bases and J by 12 bases, with 17 bases between. TCR beta cDNA was made from around 460 ng total RNA with a constant-region primer. ARM-PCR, slightly modified, supplied the TCR beta libraries through three nested multiplex PCR rounds. TRBV1-TRBV30 forward primers and a C-beta reverse primer were used in the first two PCR rounds, which each ran for nine to ten cycles. TCRdb recomputed calls from the multiplex PCR reads with MiXCR, one row per CDR3 protein. The sample has around 80,000 distinct CDR3 sequences; about three quarters are singletons. It was from roughly 20-30 mg of unsorted bulk tissue that RNA and DNA were co-extracted. The authors sampled five separate regions per tumor. Every single tumor sample held over 85% viable tumor cells. Points on this clonotype: Antigen unknown.

The receptor was derived from a man in his forties with primary liver carcinoma and hepatitis B virus infection. The sequenced material came from liver tumor tissue from sampling region 1. Noted subset: tumor region T1, superior pole. The chain has TRBV29-1 and TRBJ2-1, with D possibly called TRBD1 or TRBD2 (5 bases each). CDR3: CSVLVGDRGQFF. The CDR3 bases are TGCAGCGTTCTAGTGGGAGATAGGGGGCAGTTCTTC.